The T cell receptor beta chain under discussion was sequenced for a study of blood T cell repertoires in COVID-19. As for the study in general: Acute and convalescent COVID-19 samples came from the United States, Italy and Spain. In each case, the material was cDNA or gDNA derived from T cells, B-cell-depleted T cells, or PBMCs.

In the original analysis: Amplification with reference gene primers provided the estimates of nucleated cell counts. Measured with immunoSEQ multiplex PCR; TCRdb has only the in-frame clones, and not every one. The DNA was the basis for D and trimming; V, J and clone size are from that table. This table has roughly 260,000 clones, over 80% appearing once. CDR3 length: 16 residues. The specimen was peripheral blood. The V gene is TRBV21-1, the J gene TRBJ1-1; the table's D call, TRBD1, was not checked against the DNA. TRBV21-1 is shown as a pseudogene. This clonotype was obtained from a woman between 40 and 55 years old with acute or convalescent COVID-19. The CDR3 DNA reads TGTGCCAGCAGCCCAATAGGAAGACAGCCAAACACTGAAGCTTTCTTT. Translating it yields CASSPIGRQPNTEAFF.